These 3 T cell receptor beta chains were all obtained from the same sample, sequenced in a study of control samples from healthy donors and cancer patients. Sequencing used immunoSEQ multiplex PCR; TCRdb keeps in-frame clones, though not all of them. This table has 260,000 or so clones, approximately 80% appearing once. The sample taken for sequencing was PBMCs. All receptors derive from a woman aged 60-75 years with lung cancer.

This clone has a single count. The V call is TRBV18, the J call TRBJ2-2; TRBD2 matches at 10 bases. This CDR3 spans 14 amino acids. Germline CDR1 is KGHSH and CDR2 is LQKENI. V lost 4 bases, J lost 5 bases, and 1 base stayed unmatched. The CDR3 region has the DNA TGTGCCAGCTCACAACTAGCGGGAACCGGGGAGCTGTTTTTT. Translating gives CASSQLAGTGELFF. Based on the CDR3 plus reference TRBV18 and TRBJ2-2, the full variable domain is NAGVMQNPRHLVRRRGQEARLRCSPMKGHSHVYWYRQLPEEGLKFMVYLQKENIIDESGMPKERFSAEFPKEGPSILRIQQVVRGDSAAYFCASSQLAGTGELFFGEGSRLTVL.

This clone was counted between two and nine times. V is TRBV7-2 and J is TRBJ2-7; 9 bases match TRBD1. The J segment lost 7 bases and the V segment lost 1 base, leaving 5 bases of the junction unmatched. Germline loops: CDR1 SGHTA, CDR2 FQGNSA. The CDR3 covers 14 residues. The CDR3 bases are TGTGCCAGCAGCTTAGTTTCCGGGACAGGGGAGCAGTACTTC. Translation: CASSLVSGTGEQYF.

Written as DNA, the CDR3 is TGTGCCAGCAGCGTAGGTTTAACAGACACCACTGAAGCTTTCTTT. As protein: CASSVGLTDTTEAFF. This rearrangement joins TRBV9 to TRBJ1-1, with D unresolved. CDR1 and CDR2 from the germline V gene are SGDLS and YYNGEE. The CDR3 has 15 residues. Between the trimmed V and J ends, which lost 0 bases and 4 bases, there was a span of 13 bases. The complete variable domain, with remaining parts taken from reference TRBV9 and TRBJ1-1, reads DSGVTQTPKHLITATGQRVTLRCSPRSGDLSVYWYQQSLDQGLQFLIQYYNGEERAKGNILERFSAQQFPDLHSELNLSSLELGDSALYFCASSVGLTDTTEAFFGQGTRLTVV.